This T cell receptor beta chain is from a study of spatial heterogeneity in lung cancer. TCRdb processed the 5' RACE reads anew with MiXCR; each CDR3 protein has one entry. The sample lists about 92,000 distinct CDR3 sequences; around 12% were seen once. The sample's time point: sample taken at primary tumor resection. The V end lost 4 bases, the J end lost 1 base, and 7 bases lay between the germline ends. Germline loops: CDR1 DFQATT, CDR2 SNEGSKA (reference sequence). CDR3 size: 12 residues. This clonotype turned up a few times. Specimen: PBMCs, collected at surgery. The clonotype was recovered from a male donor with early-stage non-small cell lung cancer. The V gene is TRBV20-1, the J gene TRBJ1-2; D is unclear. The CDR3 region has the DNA TGCAGTGCTAAGGTTTTTAACTATGGCTACACCTTC. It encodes CSAKVFNYGYTF.